This T cell receptor (beta chain) was retrieved from a study of cytomegalovirus exposure and HLA in healthy donors. Overall study: There were roughly 110 million unique TCR beta sequences, drawn from about 180 million T cells, in an earlier analysis.

The CDR3 contains 14 residues. V shed 8 bases, J shed 4 bases, and the junction held 11 bases outside the gene matches. CDR1 and CDR2 (germline): MNHEY, SMNVEV (reference sequence). This clone has just one count. Its antigen is still unknown. The study ran its PCR with 60 Vbeta and 13 Jbeta primers. Clones were sequenced by immunoSEQ multiplex PCR, and TCRdb holds only the in-frame ones, with some missing. The sample lists 85,000 to 100,000 clones; over 70% were seen once. Each donor was healthy, and each was a bone marrow donor. Study results and caveats: By HLA locus, TCR association rates varied in a later analysis, with DRB1 showing the most and HLA-C the fewest. Confirmation was obtained in vitro that three CMV-associated chains are specific for CMV antigens.

The sample was PBMCs. The chain combines TRBV27 with TRBJ2-7, with TRBD2 matching 7 bases. The TCR sequence derives from a girl aged 2-10 years in good health and CMV-seropositive. The CDR3 loop reads CASSPGGLPYEQYF. DNA for the CDR3: TGTGCCAGCTCTCCGGGAGGACTGCCTTACGAGCAGTACTTC.